These T cell receptor beta chains were read from a single sample in a study of blood T cells in healthy people across ages. TCRdb re-called the 5' RACE reads through MiXCR, storing one row per CDR3 protein. The sample yields over 700,000 distinct CDR3 sequences, more than 20% seen once. Separately, the same data were catalogued under a study of T cells of mothers and their children.

Sequenced: blood. These receptors were taken from a boy aged 10-17 years in good health. The conserved cysteine and the conserved F or W are not part of the CDR3 here.

V gene	J gene	CDR3 protein
TRBV20-1	TRBJ2-7	SATYAGVTHEQY
TRBV9	TRBJ2-2	ASSSTAANTGELF
TRBV29-1	NA	SVGLWDREDGDEQY
TRBV7-9	TRBJ2-3	ASSPTSGRSTDTQY
TRBV12-3/TRBV12-4	TRBJ1-2	ASSLSRSLYGYT
TRBV5-1	TRBJ1-2	ASSLNAGRDYGYT
TRBV29-1	TRBJ2-7	SALGVTVEGFYEQY
TRBV12-3/TRBV12-4	TRBJ1-1	ASSFHYLGNTEAF
TRBV7-3	TRBJ2-5	ASSLEAGGRETQY
TRBV7-8	TRBJ2-3	ASSIRTSGDTDTQY
TRBV20-1	TRBJ1-1	SARGRTDTEAF
TRBV29-1	TRBJ2-1	SVEVRNYNEQF
TRBV27	TRBJ1-3	ASSLGRNGNTIY
TRBV7-9	TRBJ1-2	ASSPTPGGLPEGYT
TRBV4-3	TRBJ2-7	ASSQGLGGSYEQY
TRBV5-6	TRBJ1-2	ASSIQGLYGYT
TRBV7-3	TRBJ2-5	ASSLTQGRGETQY